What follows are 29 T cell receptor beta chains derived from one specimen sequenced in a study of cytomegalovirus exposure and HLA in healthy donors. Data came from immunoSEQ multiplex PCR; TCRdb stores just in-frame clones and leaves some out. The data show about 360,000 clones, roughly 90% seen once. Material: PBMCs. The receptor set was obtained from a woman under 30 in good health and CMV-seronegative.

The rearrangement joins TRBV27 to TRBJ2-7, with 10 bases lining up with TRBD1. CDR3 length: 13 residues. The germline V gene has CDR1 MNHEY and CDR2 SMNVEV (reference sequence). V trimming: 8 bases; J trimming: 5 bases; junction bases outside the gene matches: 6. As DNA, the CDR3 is TGTGCCAGCTCGGGGACAGGGGTACACGAGCAGTACTTC. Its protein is CASSGTGVHEQYF.

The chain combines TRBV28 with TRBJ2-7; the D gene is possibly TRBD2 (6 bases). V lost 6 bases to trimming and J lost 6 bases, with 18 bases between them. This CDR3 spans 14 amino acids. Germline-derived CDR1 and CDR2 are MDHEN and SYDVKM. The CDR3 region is CASSPGGYSAEQYF. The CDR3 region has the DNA TGTGCCAGCAGCCCCGGGGGTTATTCGGCCGAGCAGTACTTC.

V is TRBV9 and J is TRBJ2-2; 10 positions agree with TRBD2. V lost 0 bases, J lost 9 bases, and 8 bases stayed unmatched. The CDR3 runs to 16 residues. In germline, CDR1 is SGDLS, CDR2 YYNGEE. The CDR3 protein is CASSVDLAGVGRELFF. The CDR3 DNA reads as TGTGCCAGCAGCGTAGATCTAGCGGGGGTAGGGCGGGAGCTGTTTTTT. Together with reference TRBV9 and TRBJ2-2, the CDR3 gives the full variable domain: DSGVTQTPKHLITATGQRVTLRCSPRSGDLSVYWYQQSLDQGLQFLIQYYNGEERAKGNILERFSAQQFPDLHSELNLSSLELGDSALYFCASSVDLAGVGRELFFGEGSRLTVL.

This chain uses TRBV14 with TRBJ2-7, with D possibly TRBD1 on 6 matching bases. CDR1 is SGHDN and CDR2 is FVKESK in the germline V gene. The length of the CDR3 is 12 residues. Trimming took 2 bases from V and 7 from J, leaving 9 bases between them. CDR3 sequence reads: CASSQQGLEQYF. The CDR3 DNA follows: TGTGCCAGCAGCCAACAGGGGCTGGAGCAGTACTTC.

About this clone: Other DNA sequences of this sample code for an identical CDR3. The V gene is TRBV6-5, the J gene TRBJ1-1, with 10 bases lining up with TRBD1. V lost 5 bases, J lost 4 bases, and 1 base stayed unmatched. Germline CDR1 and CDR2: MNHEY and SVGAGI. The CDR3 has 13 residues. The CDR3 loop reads CASSRTGGTEAFF. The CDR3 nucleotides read TGTGCCAGCAGTCGGACAGGGGGCACTGAAGCTTTCTTT.

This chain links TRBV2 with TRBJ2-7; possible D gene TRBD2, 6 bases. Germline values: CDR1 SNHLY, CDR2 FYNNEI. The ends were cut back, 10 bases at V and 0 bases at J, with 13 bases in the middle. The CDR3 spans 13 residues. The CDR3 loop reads CATIRDSSYEQYF. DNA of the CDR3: TGTGCCACCATACGGGACTCCTCCTACGAGCAGTACTTC.

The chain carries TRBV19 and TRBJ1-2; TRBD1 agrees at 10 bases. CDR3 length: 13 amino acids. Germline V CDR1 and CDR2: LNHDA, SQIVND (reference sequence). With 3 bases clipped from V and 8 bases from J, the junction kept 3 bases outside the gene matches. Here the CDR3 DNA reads TGTGCCAGTAGTATGACAGGGGGCGAGGGCTACACCTTC. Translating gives CASSMTGGEGYTF.

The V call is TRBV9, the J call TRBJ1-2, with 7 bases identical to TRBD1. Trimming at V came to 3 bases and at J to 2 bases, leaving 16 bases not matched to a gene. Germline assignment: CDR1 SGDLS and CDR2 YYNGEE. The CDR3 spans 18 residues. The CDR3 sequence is CASSARVQSWTGNYGYTF. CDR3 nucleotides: TGTGCCAGCAGCGCCCGAGTTCAATCGTGGACAGGAAACTATGGCTACACCTTC. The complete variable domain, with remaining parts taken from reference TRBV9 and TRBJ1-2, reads DSGVTQTPKHLITATGQRVTLRCSPRSGDLSVYWYQQSLDQGLQFLIQYYNGEERAKGNILERFSAQQFPDLHSELNLSSLELGDSALYFCASSARVQSWTGNYGYTFGSGTRLTVV.

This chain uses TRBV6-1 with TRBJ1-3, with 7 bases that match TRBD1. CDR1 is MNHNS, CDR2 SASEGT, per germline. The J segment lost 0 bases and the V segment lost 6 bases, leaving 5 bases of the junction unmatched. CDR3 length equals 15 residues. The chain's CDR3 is CASRQGLSSGNTIYF. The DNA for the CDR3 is TGTGCCAGCAGACAGGGGCTGAGCTCTGGAAACACCATATATTTT.

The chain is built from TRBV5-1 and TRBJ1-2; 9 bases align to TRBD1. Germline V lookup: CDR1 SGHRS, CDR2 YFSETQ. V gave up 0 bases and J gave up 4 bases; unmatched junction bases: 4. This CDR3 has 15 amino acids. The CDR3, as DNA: TGCGCCAGCAGCTTGGAACAGGGGGCCTTCTATGGCTACACCTTC. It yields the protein CASSLEQGAFYGYTF. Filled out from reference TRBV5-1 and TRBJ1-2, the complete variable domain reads KAGVTQTPRYLIKTRGQQVTLSCSPISGHRSVSWYQQTPGQGLQFLFEYFSETQRNKGNFPGRFSGRQFSNSRSEMNVSTLELGDSALYLCASSLEQGAFYGYTFGSGTRLTVV.

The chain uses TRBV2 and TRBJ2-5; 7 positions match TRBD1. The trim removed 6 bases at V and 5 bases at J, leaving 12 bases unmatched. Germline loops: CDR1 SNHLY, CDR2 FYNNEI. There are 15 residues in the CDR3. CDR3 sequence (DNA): TGTGCCAGCAGCCCTAGGACAGGCCTGCTCGAGACCCAGTACTTC. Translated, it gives CASSPRTGLLETQYF. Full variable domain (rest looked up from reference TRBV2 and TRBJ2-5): EPEVTQTPSHQVTQMGQEVILRCVPISNHLYFYWYRQILGQKVEFLVSFYNNEISEKSEIFDDQFSVERPDGSNFTLKIRSTKLEDSAMYFCASSPRTGLLETQYFGPGTRLLVL.

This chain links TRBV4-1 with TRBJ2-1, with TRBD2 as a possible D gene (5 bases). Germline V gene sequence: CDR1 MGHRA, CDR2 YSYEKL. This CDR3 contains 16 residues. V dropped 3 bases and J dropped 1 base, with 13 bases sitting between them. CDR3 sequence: CASSHPARGSYNEQFF. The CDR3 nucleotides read TGCGCCAGCAGCCACCCCGCTCGGGGTTCCTACAATGAGCAGTTCTTC.

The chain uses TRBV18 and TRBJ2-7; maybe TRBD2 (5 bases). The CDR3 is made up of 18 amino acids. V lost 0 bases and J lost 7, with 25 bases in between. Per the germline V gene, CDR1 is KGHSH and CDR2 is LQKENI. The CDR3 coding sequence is TGTGCCAGCTCACCACCCAGACTACGGGATTCGCTCCGACTGGAGCAGTACTTC. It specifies CASSPPRLRDSLRLEQYF.

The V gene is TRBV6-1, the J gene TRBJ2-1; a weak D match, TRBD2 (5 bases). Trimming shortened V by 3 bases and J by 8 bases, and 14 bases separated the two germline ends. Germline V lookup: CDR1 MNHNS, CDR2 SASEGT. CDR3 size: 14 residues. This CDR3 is CASSDAIGADEQFF. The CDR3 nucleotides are TGTGCCAGCAGTGATGCAATTGGAGCGGATGAGCAGTTCTTC.

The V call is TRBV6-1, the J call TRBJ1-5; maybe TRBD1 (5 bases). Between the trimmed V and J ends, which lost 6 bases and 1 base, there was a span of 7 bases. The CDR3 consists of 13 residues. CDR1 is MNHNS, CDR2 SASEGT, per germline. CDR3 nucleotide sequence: TGTGCCAGCAGAAGACAGAGCAATCAGCCCCAGCATTTT. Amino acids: CASRRQSNQPQHF.

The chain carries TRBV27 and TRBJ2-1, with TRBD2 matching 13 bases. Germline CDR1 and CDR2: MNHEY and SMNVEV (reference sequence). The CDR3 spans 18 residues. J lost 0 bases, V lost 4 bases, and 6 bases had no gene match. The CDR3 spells CASSSPRTSGSSYNEQFF. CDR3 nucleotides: TGTGCCAGCAGTTCACCCCGGACTAGCGGGAGCTCCTACAATGAGCAGTTCTTC.

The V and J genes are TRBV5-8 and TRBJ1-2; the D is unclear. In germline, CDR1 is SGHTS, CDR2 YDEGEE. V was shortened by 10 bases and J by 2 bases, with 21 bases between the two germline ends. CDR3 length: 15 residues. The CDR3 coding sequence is TGTGCCGCGAGGGCCGGACCCGGATCCAACTATGGCTACACCTTC. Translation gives CAARAGPGSNYGYTF.

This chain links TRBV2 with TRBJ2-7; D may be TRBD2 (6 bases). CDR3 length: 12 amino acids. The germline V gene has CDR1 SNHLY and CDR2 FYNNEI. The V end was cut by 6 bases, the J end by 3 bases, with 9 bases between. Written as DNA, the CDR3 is TGTGCCAGCAGAACTAGCAACTACGAGCAGTACTTC. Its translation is CASRTSNYEQYF.

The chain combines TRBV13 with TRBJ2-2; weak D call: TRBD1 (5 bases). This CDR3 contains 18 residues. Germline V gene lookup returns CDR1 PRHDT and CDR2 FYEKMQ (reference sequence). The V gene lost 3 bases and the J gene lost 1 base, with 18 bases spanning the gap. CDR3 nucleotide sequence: TGTGCCAGCAGCTTTACCTTGGACACCAAATTGAACACCGGGGAGCTGTTTTTT. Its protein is CASSFTLDTKLNTGELFF.

As DNA, the CDR3 is TGTGCCAGCTCACCACCGAACTCCCTAGCGGGAATCCACGAGCAGTACTTC. It codes for CASSPPNSLAGIHEQYF. The V and J genes are TRBV18 and TRBJ2-7; 9 bases match TRBD2. Germline loops: CDR1 KGHSH, CDR2 LQKENI. V was clipped by 0 bases and J by 5 bases; unmatched bases: 11. The CDR3 extends over 17 amino acids.

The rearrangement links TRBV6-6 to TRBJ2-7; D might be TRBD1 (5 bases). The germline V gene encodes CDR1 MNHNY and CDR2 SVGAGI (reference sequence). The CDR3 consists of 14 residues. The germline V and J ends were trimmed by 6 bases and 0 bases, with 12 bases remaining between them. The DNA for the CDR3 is TGTGCCAGCAGACAGGACCCGAGCTCCTACGAGCAGTACTTC. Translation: CASRQDPSSYEQYF.

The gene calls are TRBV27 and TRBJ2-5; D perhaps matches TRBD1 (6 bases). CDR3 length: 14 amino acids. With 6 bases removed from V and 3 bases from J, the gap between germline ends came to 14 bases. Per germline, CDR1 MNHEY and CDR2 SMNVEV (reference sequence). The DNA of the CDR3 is TGTGCCAGCAGCCTTTCTCACAGGGAAGAGACCCAGTACTTC. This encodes CASSLSHREETQYF.

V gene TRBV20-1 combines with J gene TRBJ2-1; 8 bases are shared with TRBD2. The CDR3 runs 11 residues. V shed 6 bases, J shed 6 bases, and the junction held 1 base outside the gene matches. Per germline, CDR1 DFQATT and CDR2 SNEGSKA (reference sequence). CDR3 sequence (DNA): TGCAGTGCCGCGGGGGGCAATGAGCAGTTCTTC. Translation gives CSAAGGNEQFF.

The CDR3 loop is CASSPLPGELFF. The CDR3 region has the DNA TGCGCCAGCAGCCCGCTACCCGGGGAGCTGTTTTTT. The J gene is TRBJ2-2, the V gene TRBV5-1; unclear D gene. The CDR3 consists of 12 residues. V lost 4 bases and J 6 bases, leaving 7 bases between the germline ends. Germline V lookup: CDR1 SGHRS, CDR2 YFSETQ.

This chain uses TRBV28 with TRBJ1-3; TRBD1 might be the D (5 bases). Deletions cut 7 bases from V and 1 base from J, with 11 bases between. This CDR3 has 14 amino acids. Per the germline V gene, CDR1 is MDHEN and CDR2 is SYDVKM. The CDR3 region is CASILGGSGNTIYF. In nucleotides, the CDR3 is TGTGCCAGCATCCTGGGGGGGTCTGGAAACACCATATATTTT.

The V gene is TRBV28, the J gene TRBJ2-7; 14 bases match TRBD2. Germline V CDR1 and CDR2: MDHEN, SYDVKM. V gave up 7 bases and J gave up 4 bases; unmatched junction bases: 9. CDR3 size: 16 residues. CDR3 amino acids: CASNPPGLAGAYEQYF. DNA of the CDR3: TGTGCCAGCAACCCTCCGGGACTAGCGGGAGCTTACGAGCAGTACTTC.

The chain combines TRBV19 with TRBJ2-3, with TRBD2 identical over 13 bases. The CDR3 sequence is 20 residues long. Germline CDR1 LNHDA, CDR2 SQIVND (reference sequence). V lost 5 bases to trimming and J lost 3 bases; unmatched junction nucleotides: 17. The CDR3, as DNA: TGTGCCAGTAGTCTCCGCCACGGGACTAGCGGGACCCTAGGGACAGATACGCAGTATTTT. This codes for CASSLRHGTSGTLGTDTQYF.

The CDR3 coding sequence is TGTGCCAGCACCTCGCGGGGCACAGATACGCAGTATTTT. Translation: CASTSRGTDTQYF. This chain uses TRBV6-1 with TRBJ2-3; weak D call: TRBD2 (5 bases). The length of the CDR3 is 13 residues. The germline gives CDR1 MNHNS, CDR2 SASEGT. V lost 7 bases, J lost 1 base, and 9 bases lay in between.

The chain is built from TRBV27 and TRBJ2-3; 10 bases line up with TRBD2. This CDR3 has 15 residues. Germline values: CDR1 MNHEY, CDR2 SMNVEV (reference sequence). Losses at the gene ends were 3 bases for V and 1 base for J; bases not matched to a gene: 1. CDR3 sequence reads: CASSFGTSGTDTQYF. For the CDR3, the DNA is TGTGCCAGCAGTTTCGGGACTAGCGGCACAGATACGCAGTATTTT.